The source of this T cell receptor beta chain is a study of cytotoxic CD8 clonotypes in ibrutinib-treated CLL. Profiling relied on immunoSEQ multiplex PCR, and the TCRdb table lists in-frame clones only, not all of them. Among approximately 60,000 clones listed, over 55% were seen once. The CDR3 contains 10 residues. Per the germline V gene, CDR1 is SEHNR and CDR2 is FQNEAQ (reference sequence). A few counts support this clone. A read error may produce the germline difference seen at one junction end. The rearrangement joins TRBV7-9 to TRBJ1-2; D is uncertain. Sequencing used PBMCs, obtained after 24 months of ibrutinib treatment. The receptor was isolated from a human donor with chronic lymphocytic leukemia. In nucleotides, the CDR3 is TGTGCCAGCAGCGAAGAAGGACTCCCCTTC. Encoded protein: CASSEEGLPF.